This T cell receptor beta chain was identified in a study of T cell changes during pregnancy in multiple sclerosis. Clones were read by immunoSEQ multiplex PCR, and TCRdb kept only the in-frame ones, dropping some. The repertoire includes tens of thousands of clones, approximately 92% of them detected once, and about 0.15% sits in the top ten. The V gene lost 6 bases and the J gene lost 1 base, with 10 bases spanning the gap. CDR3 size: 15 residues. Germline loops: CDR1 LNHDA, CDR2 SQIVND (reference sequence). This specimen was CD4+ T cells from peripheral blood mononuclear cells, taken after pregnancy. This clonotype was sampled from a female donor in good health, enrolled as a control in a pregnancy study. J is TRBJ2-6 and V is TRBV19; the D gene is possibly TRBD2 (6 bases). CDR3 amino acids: CASSQRGSGANVLTF. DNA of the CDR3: TGTGCCAGTAGCCAACGGGGGTCTGGGGCCAACGTCCTGACTTTC.